Listed below are T cell receptor beta chains from one sample, sequenced in a study of T cell responses to AZD1222 COVID-19 vaccine. Sequencing used immunoSEQ multiplex PCR; TCRdb keeps in-frame clones, though not all of them. This table has 90,000 to 95,000 clones, approximately 91% appearing once. The specimen comprised peripheral blood, sampled on day 0 of AZD1222 vaccination. All receptors come from an adult in good health. The CDR3 runs from the conserved cysteine through the conserved F or W.

j_gene	v_gene	CDR3aa
TRBJ2-1	TRBV27	CASSPIGAALYNEQFF
TRBJ1-4	TRBV7-9	CASSQGVRGLFF
TRBJ1-3	TRBV18	CASSEAGGRNTIYF
TRBJ1-1	TRBV12-3/TRBV12-4	CASSPPWDTEAFF
TRBJ2-7	TRBV18	CASSPLRSDPPYEQYF
TRBJ2-2	TRBV18	CASSPRDTSGPSNTGELFF
TRBJ1-2	TRBV5-4	CASSSLGGGYGYTF
TRBJ1-4	TRBV10-3	CAISADSNEKLFF
TRBJ2-7	TRBV28	CASSLISGGGPRSYEQYF
TRBJ2-2	TRBV9	CASSVGLAANTGELFF
TRBJ1-1	TRBV12-3/TRBV12-4	CASNGQMNTEAFF
TRBJ2-5	TRBV5-1	CASSSTLSGTETQYF
TRBJ2-1	TRBV6-5	CASSYVQLDEQFF
TRBJ1-1	TRBV5-5	CASSLNTEAFF
TRBJ1-6	TRBV9	CASSVAKKKGPYNSPLHF
TRBJ2-7	TRBV10-3	CAIDGTRHEQYF
TRBJ2-1	TRBV27	CASSGSGYNEQFF
TRBJ1-6	TRBV4-3	CASSQDPGVGSFSPLHF